This T cell receptor beta chain came from a study of cytomegalovirus exposure and HLA in healthy donors. For this clone: As yet, its antigen is unknown.

A multiplex PCR was run with 60 Vbeta primers and 13 Jbeta primers. Using immunoSEQ multiplex PCR, the repertoire was profiled, and TCRdb retains in-frame clones only, with some absent. The sample has 63,000 or so clones, 70% to 75% seen once. There are 15 residues in the CDR3. Germline values: CDR1 SGHDN, CDR2 FVKESK. V lost 0 bases, J lost 6 bases, and 4 bases stayed unmatched. Study-level findings and limits: Most TCR sequences showed up rarely, but some public TCRs showed up in many donors. A highly shared variant cluster was judged a likely technical artifact. CMV antigen specificity was confirmed in vitro for three CMV-associated chains.

The sequenced material came from PBMCs. This chain uses TRBV14 with TRBJ2-2; 7 bases align to TRBD2. The TCR was taken from a woman in her thirties in good health and CMV-seropositive. CDR3 region: CASSQDTGLAGELFF. CDR3 DNA: TGTGCCAGCAGCCAAGATACCGGACTAGCCGGGGAGCTGTTTTTT.